This T cell receptor (beta chain) derives from a study of T cell responses to AZD1222 COVID-19 vaccine. Findings and limits, study-wide: Spike-specific TCR breadth and depth grew following two AZD1222 doses. The CD4 TCRs associated with vaccination extended across spike and predominated at 160-218 and 743-854. Donors were chiefly white British, with a greater number of females, and clonal diversity was perhaps underestimated.

The CDR3 contains 14 residues. Germline V gene data show CDR1 as SGHNT and CDR2 as YYREEE (reference sequence). V was shortened by 4 bases and J by 5 bases, with 13 bases between the two germline ends. TCRdb keeps only in-frame clones here, not all; method: immunoSEQ multiplex PCR. Of roughly 150,000 clones listed, more than 85% are singletons. Doses given second, at about 4 or about 12 weeks, were pooled. This clone was observed a handful of times. Its target is not known. The sequencing here drew on peripheral blood, taken 28 days after the second AZD1222 dose. The TCR originated in an adult who received the AZD1222 COVID-19 vaccine. The rearrangement uses TRBV5-4 and TRBJ2-1; a possible D gene is TRBD2 (5 bases). In DNA, the CDR3 is TGTGCCAGCAGCGTGGTTTCCGGGAACAATGAGCAGTTCTTC. It translates to CASSVVSGNNEQFF.